This T cell receptor (beta chain) was obtained from a study of blood T cell repertoires in COVID-19. The wider study: The United States, Italy and Spain supplied acute and convalescent COVID-19 samples. In each case, the material was cDNA or gDNA derived from T cells, B-cell-depleted T cells, or PBMCs.

Germline lookup yields CDR1 SGHRS and CDR2 YFSETQ. V was pared by 0 bases and J by 0 bases, with 14 bases between. The CDR3 length is 17 residues. In the authors' workflow: Cell counts per sample came from amplifying reference gene primers. Profiled with immunoSEQ multiplex PCR; TCRdb holds only in-frame clones, not every one. V, J and clone size were drawn from that table, and D and trimming were deduced from the DNA. Altogether roughly 250,000 clones are present, 80% to 85% being singletons, with the ten largest covering 4.4%. V gene TRBV5-1 combines with J gene TRBJ2-3; D might be TRBD2 (5 bases). The specimen was peripheral blood. This sequence originates from a man aged 50 to 60 with active or convalescent COVID-19. The CDR3 coding sequence is TGCGCCAGCAGCTTGGGAGAGTGGACTTACAGCACAGATACGCAGTATTTT. Its protein is CASSLGEWTYSTDTQYF.